The 14 T cell receptor beta chains given below trace back to one sample, sequenced in a study of radiotherapy plus CTLA-4 blockade in lung cancer. Using immunoSEQ multiplex PCR, the repertoire was profiled, and TCRdb retains in-frame clones only, with some absent. The sample has about 93,000 clones; about 91% are singletons. The sample in question was peripheral blood, obtained from a patient treated with radiotherapy plus ipilimumab. These receptors were taken from a human donor with non-small cell lung cancer that progressed on radiotherapy plus ipilimumab.

The chain links TRBV9 to TRBJ2-2; 11 nucleotides align to TRBD2. The CDR3 runs to 16 residues. Germline V CDR1 and CDR2: SGDLS, YYNGEE. The trim removed 4 bases at V and 7 bases at J, leaving 9 bases unmatched. The CDR3 loop is CASSSRLAGRVGELFF. CDR3 coding DNA: TGTGCCAGCAGCTCTCGACTAGCGGGGAGGGTCGGGGAGCTGTTTTTT.

This chain joins TRBV5-1 and TRBJ2-3; D is possibly TRBD1 (6 bases). This CDR3 spans 16 amino acids. V was pared by 6 bases and J by 6 bases, with 23 bases between. Germline CDR1 is SGHRS and CDR2 is YFSETQ. CDR3 sequence reads: CASTPLGAVVTDTQYF. The DNA for the CDR3 is TGCGCCAGCACCCCCCTGGGGGCGGTAGTTACTGATACGCAGTATTTT.

The V gene is TRBV7-2, the J gene TRBJ2-7; 7 bases agree with TRBD1. The CDR3 is made up of 14 amino acids. The germline V gene has CDR1 SGHTA and CDR2 FQGNSA. V shed 5 bases, J shed 2 bases, and the junction held 6 bases outside the gene matches. The CDR3 is CASSERTGTYEQYF. In nucleotides, the CDR3 is TGTGCCAGCAGCGAACGGACAGGAACCTACGAGCAGTACTTC.

The rearrangement uses TRBV29-1 and TRBJ1-2, with TRBD1 matching 10 bases. With 4 bases clipped from V and 8 bases from J, the junction kept 7 bases outside the gene matches. The CDR3 totals 13 residues. Germline CDR1 and CDR2: SQVTM and ANQGSEA. DNA of the CDR3: TGCAGCGTTGCCCGACAGGGGGCTGCGGGCTACACCTTC. It codes for CSVARQGAAGYTF.

The chain combines TRBV25-1 with TRBJ1-2; no reliable D call. The CDR3 covers 11 residues. Trimming removed 7 bases from V and 8 bases from J, with 11 bases in between. CDR1 is MGHDK, CDR2 SYGVNS, per germline. CDR3 DNA sequence: TGTGCCAGCATGGGGATAAGGGGCTACACCTTC. Translated: CASMGIRGYTF.

J is TRBJ2-5 and V is TRBV6-1; 9 nucleotides match TRBD2. This CDR3 contains 16 residues. Trimming took 2 bases from V and 5 from J; bases not matched to a gene: 9. Germline V gene sequence: CDR1 MNHNS, CDR2 SASEGT. CDR3 region: CASSEFWREGRETQYF. The CDR3 DNA sequence: TGTGCCAGCAGTGAATTTTGGCGGGAGGGCCGGGAGACCCAGTACTTC.

The count of this clone is one. The chain is built from TRBV6-1 and TRBJ2-7; D ambiguous. From germline, CDR1 is MNHNS and CDR2 SASEGT. The CDR3 contains 13 residues. The V end was cut by 4 bases, the J end by 0 bases, with 7 bases between. The CDR3 DNA reads TGTGCCAGCAGTGCGGTCAGCTCCTACGAGCAGTACTTC. It specifies CASSAVSSYEQYF.

The CDR3 DNA is TGTGCCAGTAGTATAAGAAAAGGGGAGCAGTACTTC. Encoded protein: CASSIRKGEQYF. The chain has TRBV19 and TRBJ2-7; D uncertain. The CDR3 sequence is 12 residues long. The germline V gene has CDR1 LNHDA and CDR2 SQIVND (reference sequence). The ends were cut back, 2 bases at V and 7 bases at J, with 9 bases in the middle.

This clone was recorded only once. The V and J genes are TRBV25-1 and TRBJ1-2; weak D call: TRBD1 (5 bases). V was shortened by 5 bases and J by 8 bases, with 21 bases between the two germline ends. CDR1 and CDR2 from the germline V gene are MGHDK and SYGVNS. The CDR3 length is 15 residues. The CDR3 sequence is CASSSLGTALQGYTF. For the CDR3, the DNA is TGTGCCAGCAGTTCACTAGGGACGGCCTTGCAGGGCTACACCTTC.

This sequence joins TRBV5-1 and TRBJ1-6, with 7 nucleotides matching TRBD1. Losses at the gene ends were 4 bases for V and 4 bases for J; bases not matched to a gene: 5. CDR1 and CDR2 (germline): SGHRS, YFSETQ. CDR3 length equals 15 residues. The CDR3 DNA reads TGCGCCAGCAGCACGGGGACAGCGTATAATTCACCCCTCCACTTT. Amino acids: CASSTGTAYNSPLHF.

The chain joins TRBV11-2 to TRBJ2-5; maybe TRBD2 (5 bases). The germline V gene has CDR1 SGHAT and CDR2 FQNNGV. There are 15 residues in the CDR3. Trimming left V 5 bases short and J 0 bases short, with 13 bases between. The CDR3 DNA follows: TGTGCCAGCAGCCGTGGAGGTTCGTACCAAGAGACCCAGTACTTC. This gives the protein CASSRGGSYQETQYF.

The chain carries TRBV19 and TRBJ2-1; 7 nucleotides agree with TRBD1. The CDR3 totals 16 residues. The junction had 8 bases not matched to a gene; V was cut back by 2 bases and J by 4 bases. The germline V gene has CDR1 LNHDA and CDR2 SQIVND (reference sequence). The CDR3, as DNA: TGTGCCAGTAGTATATTTGGCAGGGGGTTTTACAATGAGCAGTTCTTC. This gives the protein CASSIFGRGFYNEQFF.

The chain couples TRBV7-3 to TRBJ2-2; tentatively, D is TRBD1 (5 bases). CDR1 and CDR2 (germline): SGHTA, FQGTGA. There are 14 residues in the CDR3. The V and J ends lost 1 base and 3 bases respectively, with 6 bases between them. The CDR3 DNA is TGTGCCAGCAGCTTAAGCAGGGACACCGGGGAGCTGTTTTTT. It translates to CASSLSRDTGELFF.

This clone showed up just once. The V and J genes are TRBV29-1 and TRBJ1-2; D unclear. The germline V gene encodes CDR1 SQVTM and CDR2 ANQGSEA. The CDR3 loop spans 11 amino acids. V was clipped by 4 bases and J by 5 bases, with 8 bases between them. The CDR3 DNA follows: TGCAGCGTTGTATCGGAGTATGGCTACACCTTC. Amino acids: CSVVSEYGYTF.